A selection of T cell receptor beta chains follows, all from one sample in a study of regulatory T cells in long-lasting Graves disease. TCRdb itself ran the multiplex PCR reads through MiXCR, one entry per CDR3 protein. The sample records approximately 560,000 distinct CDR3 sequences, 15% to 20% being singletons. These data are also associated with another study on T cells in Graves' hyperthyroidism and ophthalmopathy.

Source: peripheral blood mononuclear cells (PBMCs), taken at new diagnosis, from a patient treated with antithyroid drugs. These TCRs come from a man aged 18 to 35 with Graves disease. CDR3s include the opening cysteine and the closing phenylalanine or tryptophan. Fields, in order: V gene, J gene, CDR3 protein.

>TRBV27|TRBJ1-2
CASSPHSGREVYGYTF
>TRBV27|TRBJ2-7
CASSRRQDSYEQYF
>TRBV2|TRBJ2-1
CASSPPSGNYNEQFF
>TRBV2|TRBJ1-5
CASTPEGNNQPQHF
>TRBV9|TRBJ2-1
CASSAPPGPNEQFF
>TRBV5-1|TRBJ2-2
CASSLEQGRNTGELFF
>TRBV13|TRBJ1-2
CASSVSQYGYTF
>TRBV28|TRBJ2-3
CASSLPGSGTDTQYF
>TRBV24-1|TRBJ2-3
CATSDPRGGYTDTQYF
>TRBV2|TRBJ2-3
CASSEAPETLPVHQYF
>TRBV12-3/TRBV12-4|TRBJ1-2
CASSSTGGYTF
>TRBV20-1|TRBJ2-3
CSANHPVLDSTQYF
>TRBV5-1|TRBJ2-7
CASSTSELYEQYF
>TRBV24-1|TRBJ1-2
CATSDPGQFYGYTF
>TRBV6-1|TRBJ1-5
CASSEGWGSNQPQHF
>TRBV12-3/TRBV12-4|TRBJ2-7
CASSSRLANEQYF
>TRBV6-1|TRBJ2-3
CASKVTSGPDTQYF
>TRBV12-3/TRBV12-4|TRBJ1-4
CASSLERTNDEKLFF
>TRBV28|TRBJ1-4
CASSPDTYGEKLFF
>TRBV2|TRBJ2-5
CASSGRGGRVETQYF
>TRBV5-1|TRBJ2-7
CASSQTNRGLEQYF
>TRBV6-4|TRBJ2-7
CASSYGDTFREQYF
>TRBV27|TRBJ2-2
CASSLRTYTGELFF
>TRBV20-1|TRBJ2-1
CSAISGSYNEQFF
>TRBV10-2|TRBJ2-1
CASSDGNEQFF
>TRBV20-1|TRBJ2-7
CSATGGEYEQYF
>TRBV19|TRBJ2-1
CASLKGTGENEQFF
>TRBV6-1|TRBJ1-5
CASSASGVNQPQHF
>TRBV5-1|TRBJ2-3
CASSLAAGGSDTQYF
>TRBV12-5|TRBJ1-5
CASAKLADYSNQPQHF
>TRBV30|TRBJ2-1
CAWSRTGGYNEQFF
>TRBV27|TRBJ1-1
CASSLSWATEAFF
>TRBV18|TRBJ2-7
CASSPGGDRKYEQYF
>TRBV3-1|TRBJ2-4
CASSQGLAGGPNSNIQYF
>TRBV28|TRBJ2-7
CASSPSLAGVAYEQYF
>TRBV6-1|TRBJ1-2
CASSEGPGGYTF
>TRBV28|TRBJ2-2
CASRTPVGGELFF
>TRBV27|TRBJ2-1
CASSWAGGPNEQFF
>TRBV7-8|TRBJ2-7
CASSPRDGRSYEQYF
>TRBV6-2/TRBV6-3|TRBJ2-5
CASSYFPVTTEKQTQYF
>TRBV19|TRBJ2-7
CASSIKPAGGDYEQYF
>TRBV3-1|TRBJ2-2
CASSARLGGATGELFF